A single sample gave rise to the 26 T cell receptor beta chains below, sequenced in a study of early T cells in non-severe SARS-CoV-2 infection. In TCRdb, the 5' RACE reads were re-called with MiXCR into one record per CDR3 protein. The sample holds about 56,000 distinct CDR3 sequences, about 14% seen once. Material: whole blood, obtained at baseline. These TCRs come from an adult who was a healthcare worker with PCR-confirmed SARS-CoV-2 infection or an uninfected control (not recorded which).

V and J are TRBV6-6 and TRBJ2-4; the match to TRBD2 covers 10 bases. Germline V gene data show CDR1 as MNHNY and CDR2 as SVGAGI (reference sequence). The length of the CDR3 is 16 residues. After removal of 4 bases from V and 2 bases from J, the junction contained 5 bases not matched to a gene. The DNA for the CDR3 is TGTGCCAGCAGTTTGTTAGCGGGAGGATCCAAAAACATTCAGTACTTC. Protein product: CASSLLAGGSKNIQYF.

The CDR3 sequence is CASDRGNTGELFF. The CDR3 nucleotides are TGTGCCAGCGACAGGGGGAACACCGGGGAGCTGTTTTTT. V is TRBV6-1 and J is TRBJ2-2, with 8 bases aligning to TRBD1. Germline CDR1 is MNHNS and CDR2 is SASEGT. CDR3 length equals 13 residues. J lost 1 base, V lost 8 bases, and 0 bases had no gene match.

The CDR3 here is CSVDMVDTQYF. The DNA for the CDR3 is TGCAGCGTTGATATGGTAGATACGCAGTATTTT. The chain uses TRBV29-1 and TRBJ2-3; D gene unclear. V was trimmed by 3 bases and J by 5 bases, leaving 6 bases between them. Germline lookup yields CDR1 SQVTM and CDR2 ANQGSEA. CDR3 length: 11 amino acids.

The CDR3 region is CASRTGTVYNEQFF. For the CDR3, the DNA is TGTGCCAGCAGAACGGGAACTGTCTACAATGAGCAGTTCTTC. The V and J genes are TRBV28 and TRBJ2-1; the D gene is possibly TRBD2 (5 bases). Trimming stripped 6 bases from V and 3 bases from J, with 12 bases between. Germline-derived CDR1 and CDR2 are MDHEN and SYDVKM. The CDR3 extends over 14 amino acids.

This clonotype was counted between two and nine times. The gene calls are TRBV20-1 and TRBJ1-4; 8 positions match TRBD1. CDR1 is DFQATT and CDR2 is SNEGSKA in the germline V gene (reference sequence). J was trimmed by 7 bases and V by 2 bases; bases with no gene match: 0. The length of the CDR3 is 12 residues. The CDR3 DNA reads TGCAGTGCTAGACAGGGGGCTGAAAAACTGTTTTTT. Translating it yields CSARQGAEKLFF.

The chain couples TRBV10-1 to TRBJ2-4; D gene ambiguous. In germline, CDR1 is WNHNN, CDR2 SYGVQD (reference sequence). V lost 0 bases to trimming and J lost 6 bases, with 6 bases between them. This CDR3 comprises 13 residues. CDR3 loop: CASSESMSNIQYF. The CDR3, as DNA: TGCGCCAGCAGTGAGTCGATGTCAAACATTCAGTACTTC.

The CDR3 DNA reads as TGTGCCAGCAGCCAAGGCGGACACTCCTACGAGCAGTACTTC. As protein: CASSQGGHSYEQYF. The chain couples TRBV3-1 to TRBJ2-7; D is perhaps TRBD1 (5 bases). The CDR3 sequence is 14 residues long. Trimming cost V 1 base and J 0 bases, with 7 bases left between them. CDR1 and CDR2 from the germline V gene are LGHDT and YNNKEL (reference sequence).

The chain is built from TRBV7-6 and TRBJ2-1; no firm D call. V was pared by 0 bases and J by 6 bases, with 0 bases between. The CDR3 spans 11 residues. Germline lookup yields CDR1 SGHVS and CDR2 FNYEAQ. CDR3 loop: CASSLANEQFF. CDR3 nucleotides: TGTGCCAGCAGCTTAGCCAATGAGCAGTTCTTC.

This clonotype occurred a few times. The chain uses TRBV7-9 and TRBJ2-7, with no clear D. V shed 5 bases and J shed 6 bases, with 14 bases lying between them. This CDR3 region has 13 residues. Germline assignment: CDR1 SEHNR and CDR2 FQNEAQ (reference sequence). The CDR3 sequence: CASSPGPLIEQYF. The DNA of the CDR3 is TGTGCCAGCAGCCCCGGACCTTTGATCGAGCAGTACTTC. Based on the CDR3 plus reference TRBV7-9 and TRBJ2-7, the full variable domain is DTGVSQNPRHKITKRGQNVTFRCDPISEHNRLYWYRQTLGQGPEFLTYFQNEAQLEKSRLLSDRFSAERPKGSFSTLEIQRTEQGDSAMYLCASSPGPLIEQYFGPGTRLTVT.

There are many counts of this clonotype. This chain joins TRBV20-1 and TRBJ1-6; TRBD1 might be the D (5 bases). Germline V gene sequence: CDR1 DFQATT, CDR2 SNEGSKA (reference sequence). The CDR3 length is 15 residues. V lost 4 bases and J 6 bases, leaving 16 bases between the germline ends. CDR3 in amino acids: CSANPGPRANSPLHF. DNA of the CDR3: TGCAGTGCTAATCCGGGACCGAGGGCTAATTCACCCCTCCACTTT.

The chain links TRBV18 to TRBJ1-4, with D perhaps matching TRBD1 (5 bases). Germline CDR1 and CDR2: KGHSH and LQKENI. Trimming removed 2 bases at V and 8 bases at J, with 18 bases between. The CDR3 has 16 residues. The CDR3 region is CASSPRGLTVTEKLFF. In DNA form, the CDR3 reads TGTGCCAGCTCACCAAGGGGTCTCACGGTAACGGAAAAACTGTTTTTT.

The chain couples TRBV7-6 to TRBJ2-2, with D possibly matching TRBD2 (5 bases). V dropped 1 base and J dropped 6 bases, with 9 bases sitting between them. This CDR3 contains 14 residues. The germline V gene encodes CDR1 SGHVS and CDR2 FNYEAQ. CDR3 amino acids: CASSLDGVAGELFF. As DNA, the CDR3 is TGTGCCAGCAGCTTAGACGGGGTTGCCGGGGAGCTGTTTTTT. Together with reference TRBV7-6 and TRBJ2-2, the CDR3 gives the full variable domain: GAGVSQSPRYKVTKRGQDVALRCDPISGHVSLYWYRQALGQGPEFLTYFNYEAQQDKSGLPNDRFSAERPEGSISTLTIQRTEQRDSAMYRCASSLDGVAGELFFGEGSRLTVL.

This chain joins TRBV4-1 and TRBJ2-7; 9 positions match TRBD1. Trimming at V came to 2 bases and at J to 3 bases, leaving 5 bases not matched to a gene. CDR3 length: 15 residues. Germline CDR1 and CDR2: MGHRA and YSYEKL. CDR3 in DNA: TGCGCCAGCAGCCAACAGGGACAGGGCGGCTACGAGCAGTACTTC. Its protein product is CASSQQGQGGYEQYF.

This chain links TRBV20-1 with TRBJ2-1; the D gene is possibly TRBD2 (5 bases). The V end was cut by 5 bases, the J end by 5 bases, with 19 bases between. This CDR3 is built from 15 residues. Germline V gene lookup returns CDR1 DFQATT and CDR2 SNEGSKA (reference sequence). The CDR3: CSAGISLDYDNEQFF. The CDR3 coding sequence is TGCAGTGCTGGGATAAGCCTAGACTACGACAATGAGCAGTTCTTC.

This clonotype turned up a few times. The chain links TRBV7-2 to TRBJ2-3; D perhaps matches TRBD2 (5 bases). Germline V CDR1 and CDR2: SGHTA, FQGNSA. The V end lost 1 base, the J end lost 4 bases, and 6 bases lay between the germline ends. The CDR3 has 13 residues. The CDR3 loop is CASSLERADTQYF. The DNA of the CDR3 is TGTGCCAGCAGCTTAGAGAGGGCAGATACGCAGTATTTT.

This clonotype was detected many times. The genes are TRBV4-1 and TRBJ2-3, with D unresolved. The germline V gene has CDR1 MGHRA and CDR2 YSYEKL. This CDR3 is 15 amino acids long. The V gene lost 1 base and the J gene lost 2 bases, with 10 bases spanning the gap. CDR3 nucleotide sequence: TGCGCCAGCAGCCAAGCGGAAGGATTCACAGATACGCAGTATTTT. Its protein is CASSQAEGFTDTQYF.

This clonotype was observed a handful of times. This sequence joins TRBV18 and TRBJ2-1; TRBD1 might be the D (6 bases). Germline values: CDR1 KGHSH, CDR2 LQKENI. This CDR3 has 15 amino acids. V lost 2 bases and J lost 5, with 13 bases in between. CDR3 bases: TGTGCCAGCTCACCAGTCCCGGGACAAGACAATGAGCAGTTCTTC. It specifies CASSPVPGQDNEQFF.

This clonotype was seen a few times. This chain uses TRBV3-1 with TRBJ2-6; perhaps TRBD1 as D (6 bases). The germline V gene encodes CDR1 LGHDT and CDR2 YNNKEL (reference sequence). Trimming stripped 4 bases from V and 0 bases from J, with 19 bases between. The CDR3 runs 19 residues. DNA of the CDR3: TGTGCCAGCAGCCCTCCTGCGGGCAGGGGTGCCTCTGGGGCCAACGTCCTGACTTTC. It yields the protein CASSPPAGRGASGANVLTF.

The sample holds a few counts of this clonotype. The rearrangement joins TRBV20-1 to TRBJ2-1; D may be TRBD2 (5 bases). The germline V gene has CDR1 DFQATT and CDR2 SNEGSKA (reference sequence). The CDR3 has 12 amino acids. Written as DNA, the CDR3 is TGCTCGGGGTCTCGCTCCTACAATGAGCAGTTCTTC. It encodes CSGSRSYNEQFF.

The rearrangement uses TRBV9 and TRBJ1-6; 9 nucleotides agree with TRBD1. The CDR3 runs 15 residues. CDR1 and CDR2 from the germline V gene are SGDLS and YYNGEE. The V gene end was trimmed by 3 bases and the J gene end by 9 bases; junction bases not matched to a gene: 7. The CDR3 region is CASSARTGELSPLHF. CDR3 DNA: TGTGCCAGCAGCGCCCGGACAGGGGAACTTTCACCCCTCCACTTT.

In nucleotides, the CDR3 is TGTGCCTGGAGTGAAGCCTACGAGCAGTACTTC. Translating it yields CAWSEAYEQYF. This chain joins TRBV30 and TRBJ2-7, with D hard to call. V lost 1 base to trimming and J lost 2 bases, with 3 bases between them. CDR1 and CDR2 (germline): GTSNPN, SVGIG (reference sequence). The length of the CDR3 is 11 residues.

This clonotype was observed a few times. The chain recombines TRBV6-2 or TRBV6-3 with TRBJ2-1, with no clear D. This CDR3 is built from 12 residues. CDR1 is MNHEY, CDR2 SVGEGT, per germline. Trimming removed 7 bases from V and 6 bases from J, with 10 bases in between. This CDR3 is CASTTNLNEQFF. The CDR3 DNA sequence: TGTGCCAGCACCACAAATCTCAATGAGCAGTTCTTC.

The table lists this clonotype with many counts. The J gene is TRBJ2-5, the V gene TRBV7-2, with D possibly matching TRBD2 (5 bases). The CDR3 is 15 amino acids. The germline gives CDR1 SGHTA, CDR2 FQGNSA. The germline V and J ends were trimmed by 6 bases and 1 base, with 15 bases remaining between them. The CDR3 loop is CASSRSEGRQETQYF. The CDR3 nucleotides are TGTGCCAGCAGTCGTAGTGAGGGCCGCCAAGAGACCCAGTACTTC.

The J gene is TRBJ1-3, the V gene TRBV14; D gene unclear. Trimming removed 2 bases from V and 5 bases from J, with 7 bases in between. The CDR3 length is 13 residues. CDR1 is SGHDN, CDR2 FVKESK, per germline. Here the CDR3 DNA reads TGTGCCAGCAGCCAAAATATCAGAAACACCATATATTTT. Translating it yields CASSQNIRNTIYF.

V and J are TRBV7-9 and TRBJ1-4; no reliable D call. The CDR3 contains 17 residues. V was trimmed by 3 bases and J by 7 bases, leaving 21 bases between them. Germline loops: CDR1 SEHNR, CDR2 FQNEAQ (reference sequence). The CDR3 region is CASSLQPAPRRSEKLFF. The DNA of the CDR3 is TGTGCCAGCAGCTTGCAGCCTGCACCCAGAAGAAGTGAAAAACTGTTTTTT. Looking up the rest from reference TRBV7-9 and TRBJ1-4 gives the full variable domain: DTGVSQNPRHKITKRGQNVTFRCDPISEHNRLYWYRQTLGQGPEFLTYFQNEAQLEKSRLLSDRFSAERPKGSFSTLEIQRTEQGDSAMYLCASSLQPAPRRSEKLFFGSGTQLSVL.

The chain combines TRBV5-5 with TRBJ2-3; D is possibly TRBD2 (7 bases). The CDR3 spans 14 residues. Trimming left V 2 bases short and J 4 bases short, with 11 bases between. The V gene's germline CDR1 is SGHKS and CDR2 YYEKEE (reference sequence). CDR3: CASSLGGGADTQYF. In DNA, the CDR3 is TGTGCCAGCAGCTTAGGCGGGGGCGCAGATACGCAGTATTTT.